Here is one T cell receptor beta chain with its context. This sample was taken from a study of T cell changes during pregnancy in multiple sclerosis. Germline loops: CDR1 SGHRS, CDR2 YFSETQ. Between the trimmed V and J ends, which lost 4 bases and 0 bases, there was a span of 13 bases. The CDR3 contains 16 residues. Only in-frame clones appear in the TCRdb table, and some are missing; sequencing was by immunoSEQ multiplex PCR. This sample has about 92,000 clones, with about 92% found just once. The sequence was obtained from a female donor with multiple sclerosis, enrolled in a pregnancy study. The rearrangement links TRBV5-1 to TRBJ2-2; TRBD1 might be the D (5 bases). Here the sequenced sample was peripheral blood, taken in the first trimester of pregnancy. This CDR3 reads CASSQGLAANTGELFF. For the CDR3, the DNA is TGCGCCAGCAGCCAGGGTCTGGCCGCGAACACCGGGGAGCTGTTTTTT.